This T cell receptor beta chain is drawn from a study of post-analysis software for immune sequencing data. Whole-study results and caveats: In patients, five or six TRBV segments were more frequent than in controls, with TRBV5-6, TRBV5-1 and TRBV20-1 among them.

A note on this clonotype: The target antigen is unknown.

With 5 bases removed from V and 3 bases from J, the gap between germline ends came to 20 bases. The CDR3 is made up of 16 amino acids. Per the germline V gene, CDR1 is SEHNR and CDR2 is FQNEAQ (reference sequence). Unique molecular identifiers were present in the TCR beta cDNA libraries. TCRdb re-called the PCR reads through MiXCR, storing one row per CDR3 protein. The sample holds roughly 670,000 distinct CDR3 sequences, approximately 59% seen once. This chain joins TRBV7-9 and TRBJ2-7, with D possibly called TRBD1 or TRBD2 (5 bases each). The clonotype originates from a girl aged 2 to 10 with multiple sclerosis. The sequencing sample was made of blood. This CDR3 is CASSPLVGVTLYEQYF. The CDR3 nucleotides are TGTGCCAGCAGCCCTCTGGTGGGGGTGACCCTCTACGAGCAGTACTTC.